The source of this T cell receptor (beta chain) is a study of OX40 agonist ivuxolimab in advanced cancers. Assay used: immunoSEQ multiplex PCR; TCRdb lists only in-frame clones, some missing. Here the sample spans about 72,000 clones, 88% being singletons. There are 17 residues in the CDR3. J gave up 1 base and V 10 bases, and 16 bases lay outside the gene matches. Germline assignment: CDR1 LNHDA and CDR2 SQIVND (reference sequence). This clonotype was sampled from an adult with an advanced solid tumor such as melanoma, head and neck, liver or kidney cancer. V gene TRBV19 combines with J gene TRBJ2-3; 8 positions match TRBD1. The sequencing used CD4+ or CD8+ T cells sorted from blood, collected in a trial of the OX40 agonist ivuxolimab. The CDR3 DNA follows: TGTGCCACCAAATTCCGCGGGACAGGCCCAGGCACAGATACGCAGTATTTT. Translation: CATKFRGTGPGTDTQYF.